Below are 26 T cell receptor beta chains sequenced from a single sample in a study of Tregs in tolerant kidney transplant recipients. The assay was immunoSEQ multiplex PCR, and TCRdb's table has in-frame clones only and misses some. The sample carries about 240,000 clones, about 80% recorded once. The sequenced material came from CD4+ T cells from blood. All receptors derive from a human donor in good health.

CDR3 sequence: CASSLGGGLAGMNEQFF. The CDR3 coding sequence is TGTGCCAGCAGCTTGGGGGGAGGGCTAGCGGGAATGAATGAGCAGTTCTTC. The chain links TRBV5-4 to TRBJ2-1, with 9 nucleotides matching TRBD2. Trimming removed 0 bases from V and 7 bases from J; junction bases left unmatched: 11. CDR3 length: 17 amino acids. CDR1 SGHNT and CDR2 YYREEE come from the germline V gene (reference sequence).

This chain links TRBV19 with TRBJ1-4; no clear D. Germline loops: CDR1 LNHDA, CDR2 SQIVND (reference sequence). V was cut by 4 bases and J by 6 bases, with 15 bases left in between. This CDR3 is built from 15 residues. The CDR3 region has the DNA TGTGCCAGTAGTACTCGGAGAGCGTTATATGAAAAACTGTTTTTT. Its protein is CASSTRRALYEKLFF. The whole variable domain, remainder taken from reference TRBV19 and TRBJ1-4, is DGGITQSPKYLFRKEGQNVTLSCEQNLNHDAMYWYRQDPGQGLRLIYYSQIVNDFQKGDIAEGYSVSREKKESFPLTVTSAQKNPTAFYLCASSTRRALYEKLFFGSGTQLSVL.

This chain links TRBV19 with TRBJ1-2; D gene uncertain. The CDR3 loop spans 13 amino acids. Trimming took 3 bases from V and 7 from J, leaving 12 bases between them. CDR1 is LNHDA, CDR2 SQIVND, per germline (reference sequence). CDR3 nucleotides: TGTGCCAGTAGTATTCGGGGATATGGTGGCTACACCTTC. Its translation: CASSIRGYGGYTF.

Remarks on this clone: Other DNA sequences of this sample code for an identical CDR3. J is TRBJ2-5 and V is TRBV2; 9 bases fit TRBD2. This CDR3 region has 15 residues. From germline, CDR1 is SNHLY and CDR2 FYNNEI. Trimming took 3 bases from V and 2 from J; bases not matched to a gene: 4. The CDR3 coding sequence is TGTGCCAGCAGTGAGGGTCTAGCGGGGCAAGAGACCCAGTACTTC. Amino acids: CASSEGLAGQETQYF.

CDR3 sequence reads: CASSESGAGSWGTVQETQYF. The CDR3 DNA reads as TGCGCCAGCAGTGAGTCGGGGGCAGGGTCCTGGGGCACGGTTCAAGAGACCCAGTACTTC. The chain carries TRBV10-1 and TRBJ2-5; D perhaps matches TRBD1 (6 bases). The CDR3 contains 20 residues. Germline V CDR1 and CDR2: WNHNN, SYGVQD (reference sequence). V was pared by 0 bases and J by 2 bases, with 25 bases between.

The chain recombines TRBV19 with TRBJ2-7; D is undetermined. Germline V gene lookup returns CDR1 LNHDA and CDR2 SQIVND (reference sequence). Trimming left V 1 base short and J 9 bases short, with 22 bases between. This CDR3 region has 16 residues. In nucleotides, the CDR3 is TGTGCCAGTAGTATAGGGCCCCCCAGGACCGGAGTTGCGCAGTACTTC. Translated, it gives CASSIGPPRTGVAQYF. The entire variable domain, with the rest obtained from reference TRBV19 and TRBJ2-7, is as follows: DGGITQSPKYLFRKEGQNVTLSCEQNLNHDAMYWYRQDPGQGLRLIYYSQIVNDFQKGDIAEGYSVSREKKESFPLTVTSAQKNPTAFYLCASSIGPPRTGVAQYFGPGTRLTVT.

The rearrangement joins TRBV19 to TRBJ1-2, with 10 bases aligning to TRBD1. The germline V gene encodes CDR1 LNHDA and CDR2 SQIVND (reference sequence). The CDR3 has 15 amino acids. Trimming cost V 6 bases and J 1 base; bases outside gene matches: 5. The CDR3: CASRGGTGVNYGYTF. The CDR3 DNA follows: TGTGCCAGTAGGGGAGGGACAGGGGTTAACTATGGCTACACCTTC.

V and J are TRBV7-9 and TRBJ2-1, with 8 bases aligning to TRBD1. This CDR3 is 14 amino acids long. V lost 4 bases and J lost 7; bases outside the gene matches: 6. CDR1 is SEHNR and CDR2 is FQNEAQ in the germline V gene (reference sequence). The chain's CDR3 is CASSSGQGKNEQFF. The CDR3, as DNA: TGTGCCAGCAGCTCAGGACAGGGAAAGAATGAGCAGTTCTTC.

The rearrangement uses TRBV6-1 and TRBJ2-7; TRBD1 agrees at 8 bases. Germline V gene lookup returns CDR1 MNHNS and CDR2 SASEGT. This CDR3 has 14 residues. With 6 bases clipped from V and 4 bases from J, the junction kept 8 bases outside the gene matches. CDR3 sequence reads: CASSSTGVGYEQYF. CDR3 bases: TGTGCCAGCAGCTCGACAGGGGTCGGGTACGAGCAGTACTTC.

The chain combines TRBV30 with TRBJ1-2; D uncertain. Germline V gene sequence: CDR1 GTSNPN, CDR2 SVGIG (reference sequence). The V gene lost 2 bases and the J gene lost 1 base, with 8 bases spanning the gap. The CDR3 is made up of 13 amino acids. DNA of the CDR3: TGTGCCTGGAGTAAACAGAGTAACTATGGCTACACCTTC. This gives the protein CAWSKQSNYGYTF.

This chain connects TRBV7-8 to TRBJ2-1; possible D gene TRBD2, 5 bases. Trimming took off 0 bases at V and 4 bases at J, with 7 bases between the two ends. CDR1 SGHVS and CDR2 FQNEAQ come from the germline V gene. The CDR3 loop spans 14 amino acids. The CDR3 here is CASSLAQRYNEQFF. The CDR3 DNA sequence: TGTGCCAGCAGCTTAGCGCAGCGGTACAATGAGCAGTTCTTC.

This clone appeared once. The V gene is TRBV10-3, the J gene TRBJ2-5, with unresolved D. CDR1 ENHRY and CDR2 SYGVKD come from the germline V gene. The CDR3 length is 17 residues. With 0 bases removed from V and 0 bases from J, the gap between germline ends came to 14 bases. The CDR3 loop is CAISESRLTDDQETQYF. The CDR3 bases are TGTGCCATCAGTGAGTCGCGATTAACGGACGACCAAGAGACCCAGTACTTC.

CDR3 in amino acids: CASSQDRGPNEQYF. The DNA of the CDR3 is TGCGCCAGCAGCCAAGACAGGGGGCCCAACGAGCAGTACTTC. This sequence joins TRBV4-1 and TRBJ2-7; 8 bases are shared with TRBD1. This CDR3 has 14 residues. V gave up 0 bases and J gave up 5 bases; unmatched junction bases: 3. Germline assignment: CDR1 MGHRA and CDR2 YSYEKL.

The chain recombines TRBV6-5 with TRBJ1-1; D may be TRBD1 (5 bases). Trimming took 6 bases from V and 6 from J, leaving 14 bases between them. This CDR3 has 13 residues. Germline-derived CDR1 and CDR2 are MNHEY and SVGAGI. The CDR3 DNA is TGTGCCAGCAGCCAGGGTTCGGTCCCTGAAGCTTTCTTT. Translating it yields CASSQGSVPEAFF.

This CDR3 is CASSIGTGATYNEQFF. The DNA for the CDR3 is TGTGCCAGTAGTATAGGAACGGGAGCCACCTACAATGAGCAGTTCTTC. The gene calls are TRBV19 and TRBJ2-1; TRBD2 might be the D (6 bases). Germline CDR1 is LNHDA and CDR2 is SQIVND (reference sequence). CDR3 size: 16 residues. V was pared by 1 base and J by 2 bases, with 12 bases between. Drawing the rest from reference TRBV19 and TRBJ2-1, the complete variable domain is DGGITQSPKYLFRKEGQNVTLSCEQNLNHDAMYWYRQDPGQGLRLIYYSQIVNDFQKGDIAEGYSVSREKKESFPLTVTSAQKNPTAFYLCASSIGTGATYNEQFFGPGTRLTVL.

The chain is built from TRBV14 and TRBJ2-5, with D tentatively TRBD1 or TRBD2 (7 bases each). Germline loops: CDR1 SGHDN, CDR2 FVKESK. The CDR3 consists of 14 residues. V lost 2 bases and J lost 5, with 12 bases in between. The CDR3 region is CASSQQGEGETQYF. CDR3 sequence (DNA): TGTGCCAGCAGCCAACAGGGGGAGGGGGAGACCCAGTACTTC.

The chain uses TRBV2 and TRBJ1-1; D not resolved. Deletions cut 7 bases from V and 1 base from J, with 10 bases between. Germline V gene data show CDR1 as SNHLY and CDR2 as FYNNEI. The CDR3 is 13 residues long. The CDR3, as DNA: TGTGCCAGCACCTCTAGGGAGAACACTGAAGCTTTCTTT. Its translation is CASTSRENTEAFF.

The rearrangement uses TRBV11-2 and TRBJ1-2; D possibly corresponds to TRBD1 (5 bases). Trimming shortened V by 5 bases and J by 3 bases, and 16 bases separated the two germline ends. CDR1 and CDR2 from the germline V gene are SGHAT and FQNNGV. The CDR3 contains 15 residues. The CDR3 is CASSPAGVRYYGYTF. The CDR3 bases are TGTGCCAGCAGCCCCGCGGGGGTTCGGTACTATGGCTACACCTTC.

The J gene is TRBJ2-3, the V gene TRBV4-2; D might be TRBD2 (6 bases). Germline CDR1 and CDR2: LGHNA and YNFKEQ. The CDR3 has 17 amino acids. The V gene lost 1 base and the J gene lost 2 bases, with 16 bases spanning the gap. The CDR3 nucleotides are TGTGCCAGCAGCCAAGGGTTGACTAGGGGAATCACAGATACGCAGTATTTT. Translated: CASSQGLTRGITDTQYF.

For the CDR3, the DNA is TGTGCCAGTCGAGACCTTGGACTAGCGGAGAGGCCCTACAATGAGCAGTTCTTC. This translates into CASRDLGLAERPYNEQFF. The chain is built from TRBV19 and TRBJ2-1; 10 positions match TRBD2. The length of the CDR3 is 18 residues. J was trimmed by 2 bases and V by 8 bases; bases with no gene match: 15. Germline V gives CDR1 LNHDA, CDR2 SQIVND (reference sequence).

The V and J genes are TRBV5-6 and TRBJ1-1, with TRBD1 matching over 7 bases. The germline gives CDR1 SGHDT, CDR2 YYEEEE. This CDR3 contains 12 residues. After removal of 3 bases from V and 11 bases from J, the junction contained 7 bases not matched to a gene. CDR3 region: CASSYGQVAAFF. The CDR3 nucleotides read TGTGCCAGCAGCTACGGACAGGTGGCCGCTTTCTTT.

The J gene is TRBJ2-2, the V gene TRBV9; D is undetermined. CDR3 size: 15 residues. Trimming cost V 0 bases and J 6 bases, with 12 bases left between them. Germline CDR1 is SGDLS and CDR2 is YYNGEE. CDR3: CASSVEVLPAGELFF. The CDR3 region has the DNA TGTGCCAGCAGCGTAGAGGTCCTGCCAGCCGGGGAGCTGTTTTTT. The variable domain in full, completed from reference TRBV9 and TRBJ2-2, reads DSGVTQTPKHLITATGQRVTLRCSPRSGDLSVYWYQQSLDQGLQFLIQYYNGEERAKGNILERFSAQQFPDLHSELNLSSLELGDSALYFCASSVEVLPAGELFFGEGSRLTVL.

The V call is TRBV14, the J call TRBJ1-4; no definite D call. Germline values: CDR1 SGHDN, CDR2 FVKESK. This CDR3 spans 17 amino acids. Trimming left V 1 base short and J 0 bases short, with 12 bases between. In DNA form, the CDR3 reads TGTGCCAGCAGCCAAGTATCGGGGATCGCAACTAATGAAAAACTGTTTTTT. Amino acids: CASSQVSGIATNEKLFF.

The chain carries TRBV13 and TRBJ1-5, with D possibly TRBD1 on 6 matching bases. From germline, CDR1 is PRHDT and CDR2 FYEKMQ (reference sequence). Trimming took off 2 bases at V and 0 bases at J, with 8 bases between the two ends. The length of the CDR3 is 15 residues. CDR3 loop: CASSLRGISNQPQHF. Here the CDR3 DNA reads TGTGCCAGCAGCTTAAGGGGGATTAGCAATCAGCCCCAGCATTTT.

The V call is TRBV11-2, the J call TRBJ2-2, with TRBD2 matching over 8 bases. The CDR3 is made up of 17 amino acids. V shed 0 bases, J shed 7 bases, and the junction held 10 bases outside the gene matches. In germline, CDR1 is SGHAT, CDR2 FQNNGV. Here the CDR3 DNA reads TGTGCCAGCAGCTTAGATCGAGACGGGGGGGCCGTCGGGGAGCTGTTTTTT. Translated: CASSLDRDGGAVGELFF.

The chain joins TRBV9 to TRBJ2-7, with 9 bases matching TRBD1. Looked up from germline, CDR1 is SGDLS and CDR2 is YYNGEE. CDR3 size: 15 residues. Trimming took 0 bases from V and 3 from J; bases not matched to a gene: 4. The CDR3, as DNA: TGTGCCAGCAGCGTAGTCGGGACAGGGATCTACGAGCAGTACTTC. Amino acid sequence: CASSVVGTGIYEQYF.